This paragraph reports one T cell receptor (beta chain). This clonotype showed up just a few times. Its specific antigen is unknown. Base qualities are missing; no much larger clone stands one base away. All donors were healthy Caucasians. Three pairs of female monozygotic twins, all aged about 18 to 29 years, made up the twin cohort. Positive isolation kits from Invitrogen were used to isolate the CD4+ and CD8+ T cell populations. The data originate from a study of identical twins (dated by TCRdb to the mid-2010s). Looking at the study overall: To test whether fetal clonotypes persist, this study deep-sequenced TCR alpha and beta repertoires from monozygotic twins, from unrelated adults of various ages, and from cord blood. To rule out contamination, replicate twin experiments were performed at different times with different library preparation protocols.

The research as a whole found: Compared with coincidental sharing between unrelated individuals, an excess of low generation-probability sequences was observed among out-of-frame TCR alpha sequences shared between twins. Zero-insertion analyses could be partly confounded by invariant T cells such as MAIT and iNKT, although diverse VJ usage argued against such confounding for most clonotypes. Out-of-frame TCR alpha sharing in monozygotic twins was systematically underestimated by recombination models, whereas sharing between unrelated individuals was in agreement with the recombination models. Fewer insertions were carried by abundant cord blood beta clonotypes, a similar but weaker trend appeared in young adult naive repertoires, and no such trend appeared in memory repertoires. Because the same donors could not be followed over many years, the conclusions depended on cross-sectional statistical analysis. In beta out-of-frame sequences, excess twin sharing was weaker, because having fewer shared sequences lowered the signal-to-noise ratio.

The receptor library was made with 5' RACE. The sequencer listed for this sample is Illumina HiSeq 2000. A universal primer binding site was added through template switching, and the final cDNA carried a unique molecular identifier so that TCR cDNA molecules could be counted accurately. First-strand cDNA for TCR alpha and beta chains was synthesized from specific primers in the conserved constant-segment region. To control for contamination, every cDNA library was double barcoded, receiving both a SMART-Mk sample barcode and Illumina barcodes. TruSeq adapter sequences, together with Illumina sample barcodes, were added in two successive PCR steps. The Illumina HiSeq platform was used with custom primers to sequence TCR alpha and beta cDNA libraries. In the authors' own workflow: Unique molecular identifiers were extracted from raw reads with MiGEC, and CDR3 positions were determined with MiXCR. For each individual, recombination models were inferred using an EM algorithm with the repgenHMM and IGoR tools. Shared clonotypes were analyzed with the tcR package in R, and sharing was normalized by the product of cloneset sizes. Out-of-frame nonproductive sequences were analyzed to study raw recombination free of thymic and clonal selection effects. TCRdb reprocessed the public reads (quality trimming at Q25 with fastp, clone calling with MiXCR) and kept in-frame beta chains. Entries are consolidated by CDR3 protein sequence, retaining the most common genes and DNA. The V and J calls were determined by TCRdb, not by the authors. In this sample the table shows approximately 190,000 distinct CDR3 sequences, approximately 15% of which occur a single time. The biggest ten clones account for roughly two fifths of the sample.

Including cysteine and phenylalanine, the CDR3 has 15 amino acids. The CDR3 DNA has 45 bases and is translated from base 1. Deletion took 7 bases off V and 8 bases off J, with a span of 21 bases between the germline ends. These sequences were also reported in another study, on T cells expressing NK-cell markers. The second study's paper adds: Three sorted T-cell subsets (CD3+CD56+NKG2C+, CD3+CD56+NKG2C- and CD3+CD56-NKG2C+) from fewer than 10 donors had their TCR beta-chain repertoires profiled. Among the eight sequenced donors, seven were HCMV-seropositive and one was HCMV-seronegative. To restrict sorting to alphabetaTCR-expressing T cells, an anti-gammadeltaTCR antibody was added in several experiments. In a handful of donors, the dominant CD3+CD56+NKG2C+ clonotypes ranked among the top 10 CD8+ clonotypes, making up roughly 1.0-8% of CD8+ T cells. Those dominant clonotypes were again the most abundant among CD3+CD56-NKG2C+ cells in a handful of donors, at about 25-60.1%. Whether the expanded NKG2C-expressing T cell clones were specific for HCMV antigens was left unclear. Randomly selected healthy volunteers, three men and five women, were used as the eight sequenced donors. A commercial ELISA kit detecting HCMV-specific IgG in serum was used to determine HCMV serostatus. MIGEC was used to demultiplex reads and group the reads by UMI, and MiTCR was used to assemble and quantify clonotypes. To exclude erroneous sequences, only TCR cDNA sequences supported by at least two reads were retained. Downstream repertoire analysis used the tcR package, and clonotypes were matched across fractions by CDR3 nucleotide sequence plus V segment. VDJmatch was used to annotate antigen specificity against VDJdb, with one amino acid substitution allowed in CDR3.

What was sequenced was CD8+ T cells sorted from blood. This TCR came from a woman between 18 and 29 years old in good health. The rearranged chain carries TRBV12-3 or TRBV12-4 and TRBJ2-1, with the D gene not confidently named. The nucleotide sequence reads TGTGCCAGCACCTCCGAATTAACACCCCAATATGAGCAGTTCTTC. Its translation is CASTSELTPQYEQFF.